The subject of this entry is one TCR beta chain. The sample belongs to a study of blood T cell repertoires in COVID-19. The overall study: The study drew acute and convalescent COVID-19 samples from the United States, Italy and Spain. Sources were T cells, B-cell-depleted T cells, or PBMCs; the material itself was cDNA or gDNA.

Trimming stripped 6 bases from V and 1 base from J, with 12 bases between. The CDR3 length is 15 residues. Germline loops: CDR1 ENHRY, CDR2 SYGVKD. Original processing notes: The assay estimated nucleated cells by amplifying reference gene primers. The protocol was immunoSEQ multiplex PCR, while the TCRdb copy is restricted to in-frame clones and leaves out a portion. That table is the source of V, J and clone size, and D and trimming were worked out from the DNA. This table holds fewer than 75,000 clones, over 70% found once. The J gene is TRBJ2-2, the V gene TRBV10-3, with unresolved D. The sample consisted of peripheral blood. This sequence was found in a man between 60 and 70 years old with acute or convalescent COVID-19. CDR3 amino acids: CAIRSSTVNTGELFF. In DNA form, the CDR3 reads TGTGCCATCAGGTCCTCCACAGTGAACACCGGGGAGCTGTTTTTT.